This T cell receptor (beta chain) was found in a study of OX40 agonist ivuxolimab in advanced cancers. Whole-study findings and limits: Averaged across samples, CD8+ T cells carried more expanded clones than CD4+ did.

Generated by immunoSEQ multiplex PCR, the TCRdb table keeps only in-frame clones and is missing some. This table has some 72,000 clones, approximately 90% appearing once. Germline assignment: CDR1 SGHVS and CDR2 FNYEAQ. The CDR3 is 16 residues long. J lost 9 bases, V lost 5 bases, and 14 bases had no gene match. Comments on this clone: Its antigen is as yet unknown.

The chain joins TRBV7-6 to TRBJ2-1, with 9 positions matching TRBD1. The specimen comprised CD4+ or CD8+ T cells sorted from blood, sampled in a trial of the OX40 agonist ivuxolimab. This clonotype was sampled from an adult with an advanced solid tumor such as melanoma, head and neck, liver or kidney cancer. The CDR3 nucleotides are TGTGCCAGCAGCCGGCGACCGGGACAGGGCGAAGGTGAGCAGTTCTTC. This translates into CASSRRPGQGEGEQFF.